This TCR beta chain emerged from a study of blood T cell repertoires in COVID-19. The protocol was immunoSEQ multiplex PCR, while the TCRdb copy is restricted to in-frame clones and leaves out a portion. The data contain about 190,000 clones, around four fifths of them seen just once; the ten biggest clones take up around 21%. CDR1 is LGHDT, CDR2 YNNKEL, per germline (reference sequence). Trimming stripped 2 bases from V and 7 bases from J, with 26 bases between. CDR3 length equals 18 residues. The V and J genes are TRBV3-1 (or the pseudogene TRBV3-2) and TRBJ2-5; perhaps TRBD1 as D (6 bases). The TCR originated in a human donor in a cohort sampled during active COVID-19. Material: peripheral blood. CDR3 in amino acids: CASSQLIPSGQLGGTQYF. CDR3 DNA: TGTGCCAGCAGCCAATTGATCCCTTCGGGACAACTGGGTGGGACCCAGTACTTC.